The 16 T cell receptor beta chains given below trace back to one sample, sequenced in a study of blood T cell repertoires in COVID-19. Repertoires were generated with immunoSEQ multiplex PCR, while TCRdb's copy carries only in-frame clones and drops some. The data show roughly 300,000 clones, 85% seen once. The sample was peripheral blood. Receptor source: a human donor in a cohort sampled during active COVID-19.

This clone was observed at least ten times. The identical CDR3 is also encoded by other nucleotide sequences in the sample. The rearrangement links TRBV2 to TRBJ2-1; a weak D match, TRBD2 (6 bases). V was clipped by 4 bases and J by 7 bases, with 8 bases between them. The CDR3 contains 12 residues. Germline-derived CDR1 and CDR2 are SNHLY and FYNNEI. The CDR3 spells CASSVGGNEQFF. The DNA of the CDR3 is TGTGCCAGCAGTGTCGGAGGGAATGAGCAGTTCTTC.

This CDR3 is CASSQKRGDRGHEQYF. For the CDR3, the DNA is TGTGCCAGCAGCCAGAAGAGGGGGGACAGGGGACACGAGCAGTACTTC. The chain carries TRBV3-1 (or the pseudogene TRBV3-2) and TRBJ2-7; 10 bases fit TRBD1. The CDR3 is 16 residues long. CDR1 LGHDT and CDR2 YNNKEL come from the germline V gene (reference sequence). V lost 3 bases to trimming and J lost 5 bases; unmatched junction nucleotides: 10.

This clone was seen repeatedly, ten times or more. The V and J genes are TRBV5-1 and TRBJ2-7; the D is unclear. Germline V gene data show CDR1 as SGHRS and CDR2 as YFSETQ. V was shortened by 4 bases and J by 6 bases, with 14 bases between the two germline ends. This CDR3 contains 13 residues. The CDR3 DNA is TGCGCCAGCAGCATGGAGCGAACGGGCGAGCAGTACTTC. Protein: CASSMERTGEQYF.

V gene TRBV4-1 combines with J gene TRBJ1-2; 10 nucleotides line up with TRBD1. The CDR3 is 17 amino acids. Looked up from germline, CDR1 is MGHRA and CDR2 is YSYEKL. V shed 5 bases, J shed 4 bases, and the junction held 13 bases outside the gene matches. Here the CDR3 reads CASSDWDRGGSSYGYTF. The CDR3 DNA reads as TGCGCCAGCAGCGATTGGGACAGGGGAGGGAGTAGCTATGGCTACACCTTC.

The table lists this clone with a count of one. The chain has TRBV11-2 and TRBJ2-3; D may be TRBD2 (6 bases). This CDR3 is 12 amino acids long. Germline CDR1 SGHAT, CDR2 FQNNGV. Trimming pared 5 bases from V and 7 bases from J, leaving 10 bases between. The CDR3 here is CASSRLDHTQYF. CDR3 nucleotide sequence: TGTGCCAGCAGCCGACTAGATCATACGCAGTATTTT.

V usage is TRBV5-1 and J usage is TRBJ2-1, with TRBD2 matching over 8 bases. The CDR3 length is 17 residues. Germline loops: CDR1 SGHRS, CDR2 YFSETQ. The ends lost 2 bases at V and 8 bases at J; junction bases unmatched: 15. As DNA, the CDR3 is TGCGCCAGCAGCTTACTCGCACGGGGGGGCCAGGGCGATGAGCAGTTCTTC. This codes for CASSLLARGGQGDEQFF.

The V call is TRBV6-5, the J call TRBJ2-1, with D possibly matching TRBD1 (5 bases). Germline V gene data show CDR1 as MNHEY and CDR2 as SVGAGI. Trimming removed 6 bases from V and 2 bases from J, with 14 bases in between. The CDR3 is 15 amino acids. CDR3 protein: CASRARESPYNEQFF. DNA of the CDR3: TGTGCCAGCAGAGCCAGGGAATCCCCCTACAATGAGCAGTTCTTC.

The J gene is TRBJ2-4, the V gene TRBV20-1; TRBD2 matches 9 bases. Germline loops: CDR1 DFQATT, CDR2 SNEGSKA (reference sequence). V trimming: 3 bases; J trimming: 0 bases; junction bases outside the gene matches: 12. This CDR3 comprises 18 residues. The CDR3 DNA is TGCAGTGCTAGTTTCCGAGCTAGCGGGGCGTTAGCCAAAAACATTCAGTACTTC. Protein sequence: CSASFRASGALAKNIQYF.

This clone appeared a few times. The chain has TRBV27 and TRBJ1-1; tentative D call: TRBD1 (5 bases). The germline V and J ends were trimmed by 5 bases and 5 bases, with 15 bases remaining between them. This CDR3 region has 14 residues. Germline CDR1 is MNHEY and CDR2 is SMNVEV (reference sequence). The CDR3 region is CASSQWGGRTEAFF. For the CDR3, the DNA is TGTGCCAGCAGTCAATGGGGGGGTAGAACTGAAGCTTTCTTT.

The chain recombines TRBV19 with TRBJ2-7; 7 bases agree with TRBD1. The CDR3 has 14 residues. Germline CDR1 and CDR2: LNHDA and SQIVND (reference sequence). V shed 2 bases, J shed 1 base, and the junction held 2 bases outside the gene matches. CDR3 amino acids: CASSITDRSYEQYF. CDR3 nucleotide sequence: TGTGCCAGTAGTATAACGGACAGGTCCTACGAGCAGTACTTC.

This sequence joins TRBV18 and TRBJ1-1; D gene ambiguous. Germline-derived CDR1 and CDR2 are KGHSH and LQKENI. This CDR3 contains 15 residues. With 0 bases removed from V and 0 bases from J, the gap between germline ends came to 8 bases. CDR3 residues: CASSPPRSMNTEAFF. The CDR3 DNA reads TGTGCCAGCTCACCACCCAGGTCAATGAACACTGAAGCTTTCTTT.

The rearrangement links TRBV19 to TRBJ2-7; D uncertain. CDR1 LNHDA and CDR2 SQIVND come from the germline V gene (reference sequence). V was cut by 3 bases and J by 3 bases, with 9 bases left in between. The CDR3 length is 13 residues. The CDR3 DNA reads TGTGCCAGTAGTATGGCAGTCCTCTACGAGCAGTACTTC. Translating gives CASSMAVLYEQYF.

CDR3 nucleotide sequence: TGTGCCAGCAGCCTCTTTGGAGGGACCGGGGAGCTGTTTTTT. Amino acid sequence: CASSLFGGTGELFF. The chain uses TRBV14 and TRBJ2-2; tentatively, D is TRBD2 (6 bases). Trimming left V 4 bases short and J 5 bases short, with 11 bases between. The CDR3 has 14 amino acids. Germline CDR1 reads SGHDN; CDR2 reads FVKESK.

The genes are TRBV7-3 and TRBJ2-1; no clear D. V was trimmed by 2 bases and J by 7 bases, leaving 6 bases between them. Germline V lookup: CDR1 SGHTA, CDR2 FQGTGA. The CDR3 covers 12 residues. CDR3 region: CASSLHENEQFF. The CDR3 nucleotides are TGTGCCAGCAGCTTACACGAGAATGAGCAGTTCTTC.

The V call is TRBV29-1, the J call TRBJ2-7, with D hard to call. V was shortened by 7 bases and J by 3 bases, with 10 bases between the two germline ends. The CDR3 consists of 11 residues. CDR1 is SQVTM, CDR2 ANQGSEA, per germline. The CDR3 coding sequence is TGCAGCGCCCGCCTCTACTACGAGCAGTACTTC. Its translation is CSARLYYEQYF.

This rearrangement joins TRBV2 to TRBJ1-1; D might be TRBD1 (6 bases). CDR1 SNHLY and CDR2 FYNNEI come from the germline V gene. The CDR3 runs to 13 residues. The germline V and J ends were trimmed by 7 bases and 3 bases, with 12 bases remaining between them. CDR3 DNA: TGTGCCAGCAACAGGGATTGGGACACTGAAGCTTTCTTT. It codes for CASNRDWDTEAFF.